A single sample is the source of the 8 T cell receptor beta chains below, sequenced in a study of T-cell reconstitution after alpha-beta-depleted transplantation in children. As it was prepared, the TCRbeta library received unique molecular identifiers. TCRdb analysed the PCR reads with MiXCR anew, one entry per CDR3 protein. The sample shows 800,000 to 1,000,000 distinct CDR3 sequences, about 29% of them seen only once. The material sequenced was PBMCs, mostly from graft donor cells, taken 360 days after TCRalphabeta/CD19-depleted stem cell transplant. These receptors were collected from a boy younger than two who had a stem cell transplant for SCID, so the T cells may come from the graft donor.

This clonotype was observed a few times. The chain joins TRBV6-1 to TRBJ2-3; D perhaps matches TRBD1 (5 bases). The CDR3 covers 14 residues. V was pared by 6 bases and J by 6 bases, with 16 bases between. Per the germline V gene, CDR1 is MNHNS and CDR2 is SASEGT. In DNA form, the CDR3 reads TGTGCCAGCAGAGCCGGACACAGTCGGGATACGCAGTATTTT. Its protein is CASRAGHSRDTQYF.

This clonotype has just a few counts. The rearrangement joins TRBV10-2 to TRBJ1-5; D remains unclear. V shed 6 bases and J shed 1 base, with 10 bases lying between them. This CDR3 comprises 14 residues. CDR1 WSHSY and CDR2 SAAADI come from the germline V gene. This CDR3 reads CASRDVLSNQPQHF. In nucleotides, the CDR3 is TGCGCCAGCAGGGACGTACTCAGCAATCAGCCCCAGCATTTT.

The gene calls are TRBV12-3 or TRBV12-4 and TRBJ2-6; the D gene is possibly TRBD1 (5 bases). Trimming stripped 5 bases from V and 0 bases from J, with 20 bases between. There are 19 residues in the CDR3. CDR3 coding DNA: TGTGCCAGCAGTGCGTCCTACGGGCAGGGTAGCTCTGGGGCCAACGTCCTGACTTTC. Its translation: CASSASYGQGSSGANVLTF.

J is TRBJ2-5 and V is TRBV11-3, with 7 positions matching TRBD1. The germline V gene encodes CDR1 SGHNT and CDR2 YENEEA. J gave up 3 bases and V 1 base, and 5 bases lay outside the gene matches. The CDR3 consists of 15 residues. CDR3 sequence (DNA): TGTGCCAGCAGCTTAGGGTCGGACAGGAAAGAGACCCAGTACTTC. Translated: CASSLGSDRKETQYF. Based on the CDR3 plus reference TRBV11-3 and TRBJ2-5, the full variable domain is EAGVVQSPRYKIIEKKQPVAFWCNPISGHNTLYWYLQNLGQGPELLIRYENEEAVDDSQLPKDRFSAERLKGVDSTLKIQPAELGDSAVYLCASSLGSDRKETQYFGPGTRLLVL.

This rearrangement joins TRBV29-1 to TRBJ2-7; D unresolved. CDR1 is SQVTM, CDR2 ANQGSEA, per germline. The CDR3 totals 14 residues. V dropped 3 bases and J dropped 0 bases, with 12 bases sitting between them. The DNA of the CDR3 is TGCAGCGTTGAGCGGAATAATTACTCCTACGAGCAGTACTTC. Protein: CSVERNNYSYEQYF.

V and J are TRBV20-1 and TRBJ2-4; D not resolved. The germline CDR1 and CDR2 sequences are DFQATT and SNEGSKA (reference sequence). With 6 bases removed from V and 0 bases from J, the gap between germline ends came to 21 bases. The CDR3 spans 17 residues. The CDR3 nucleotides read TGCAGTGCCCCCTCCCTAAGGCACCATCTAGCCAAAAACATTCAGTACTTC. It yields the protein CSAPSLRHHLAKNIQYF.

The chain has TRBV6-6 and TRBJ2-7; D might be TRBD2 (7 bases). Per germline, CDR1 MNHNY and CDR2 SVGAGI (reference sequence). Trimming cost V 7 bases and J 7 bases, with 20 bases left between them. The CDR3 runs to 14 residues. CDR3 nucleotides: TGTGCCAGCACGGAGGGGGGGCCGACGGGTGAGCAGTACTTC. This translates into CASTEGGPTGEQYF.

V is TRBV15 and J is TRBJ2-5; D gene unclear. The CDR3 has 18 amino acids. Trimming removed 1 base at V and 2 bases at J, with 20 bases between. In germline, CDR1 is LNHNV, CDR2 YYDKDF (reference sequence). The CDR3 DNA reads TGTGCCACCAGCAGAGTATACGGTGGTCTGGGGTTTCAAGAGACCCAGTACTTC. Encoded protein: CATSRVYGGLGFQETQYF.